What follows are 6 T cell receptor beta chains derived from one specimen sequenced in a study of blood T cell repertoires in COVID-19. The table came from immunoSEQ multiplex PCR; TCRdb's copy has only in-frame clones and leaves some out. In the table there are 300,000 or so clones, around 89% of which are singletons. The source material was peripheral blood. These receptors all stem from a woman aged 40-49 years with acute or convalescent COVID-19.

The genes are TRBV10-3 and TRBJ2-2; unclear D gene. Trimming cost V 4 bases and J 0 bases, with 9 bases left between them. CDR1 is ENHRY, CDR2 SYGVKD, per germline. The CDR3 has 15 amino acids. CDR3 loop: CAISGTSTNTGELFF. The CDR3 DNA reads TGTGCCATCAGTGGCACCTCTACGAACACCGGGGAGCTGTTTTTT.

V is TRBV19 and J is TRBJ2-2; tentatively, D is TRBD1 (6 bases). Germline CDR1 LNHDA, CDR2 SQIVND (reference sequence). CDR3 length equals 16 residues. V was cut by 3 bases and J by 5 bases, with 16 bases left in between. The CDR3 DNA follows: TGTGCCAGTAGTATCCCAGGGGCACGAGGGACCGGGGAGCTGTTTTTT. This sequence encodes CASSIPGARGTGELFF.

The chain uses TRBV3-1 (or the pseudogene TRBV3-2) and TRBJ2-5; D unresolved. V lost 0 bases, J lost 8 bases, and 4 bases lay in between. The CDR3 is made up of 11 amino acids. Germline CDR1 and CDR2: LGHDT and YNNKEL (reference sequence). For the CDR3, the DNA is TGTGCCAGCAGCCAAGAACTTACCCAGTACTTC. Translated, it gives CASSQELTQYF.

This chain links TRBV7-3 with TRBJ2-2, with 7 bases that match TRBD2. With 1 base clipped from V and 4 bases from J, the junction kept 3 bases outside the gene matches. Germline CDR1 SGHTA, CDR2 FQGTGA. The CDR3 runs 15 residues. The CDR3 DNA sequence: TGTGCCAGCAGCTTAAGCGGGGGAGTCACCGGGGAGCTGTTTTTT. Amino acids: CASSLSGGVTGELFF.

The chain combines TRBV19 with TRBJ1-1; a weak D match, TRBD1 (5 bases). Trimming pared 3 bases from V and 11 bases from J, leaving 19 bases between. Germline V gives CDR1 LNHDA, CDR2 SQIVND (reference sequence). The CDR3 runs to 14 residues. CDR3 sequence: CASSMLLELGLAFF. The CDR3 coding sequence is TGTGCCAGTAGTATGCTATTGGAGCTGGGACTTGCTTTCTTT.

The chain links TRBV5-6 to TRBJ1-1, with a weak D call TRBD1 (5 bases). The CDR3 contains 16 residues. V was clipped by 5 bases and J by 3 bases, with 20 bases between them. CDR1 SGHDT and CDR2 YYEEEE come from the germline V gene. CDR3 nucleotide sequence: TGTGCCAGCAGTGGGCCGGGACTTTCCGATTACACTGAAGCTTTCTTT. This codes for CASSGPGLSDYTEAFF.